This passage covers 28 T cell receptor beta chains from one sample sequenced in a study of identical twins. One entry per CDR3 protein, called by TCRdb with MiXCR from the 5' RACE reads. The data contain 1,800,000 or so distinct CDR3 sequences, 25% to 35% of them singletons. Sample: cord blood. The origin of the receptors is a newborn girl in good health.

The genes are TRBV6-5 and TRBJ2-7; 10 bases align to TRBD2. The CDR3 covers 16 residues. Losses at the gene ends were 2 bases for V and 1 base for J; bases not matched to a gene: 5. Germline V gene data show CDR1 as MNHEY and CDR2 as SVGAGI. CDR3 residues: CASSYASSGRSYEQYF. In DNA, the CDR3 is TGTGCCAGCAGTTACGCGAGTAGCGGGAGGTCCTACGAGCAGTACTTC.

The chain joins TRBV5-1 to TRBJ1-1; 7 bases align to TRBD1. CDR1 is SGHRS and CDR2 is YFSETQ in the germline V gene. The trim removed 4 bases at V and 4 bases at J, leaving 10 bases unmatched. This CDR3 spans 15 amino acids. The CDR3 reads CASSDLPGGGTEAFF. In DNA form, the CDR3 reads TGCGCCAGCAGCGACCTCCCAGGGGGAGGCACTGAAGCTTTCTTT.

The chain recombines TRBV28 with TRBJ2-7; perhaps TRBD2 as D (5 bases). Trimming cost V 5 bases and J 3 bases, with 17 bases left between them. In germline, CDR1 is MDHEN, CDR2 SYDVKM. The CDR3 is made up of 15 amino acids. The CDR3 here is CASSPSRAPYYEQYF. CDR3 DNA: TGTGCCAGCAGTCCTTCGAGGGCCCCCTACTACGAGCAGTACTTC.

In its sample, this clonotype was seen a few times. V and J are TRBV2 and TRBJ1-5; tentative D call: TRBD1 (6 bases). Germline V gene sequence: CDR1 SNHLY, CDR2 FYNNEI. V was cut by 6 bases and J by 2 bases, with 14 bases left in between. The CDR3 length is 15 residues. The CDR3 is CASRAGDEGNQPQHF. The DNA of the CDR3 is TGTGCCAGCAGGGCAGGGGATGAGGGCAATCAGCCCCAGCATTTT.

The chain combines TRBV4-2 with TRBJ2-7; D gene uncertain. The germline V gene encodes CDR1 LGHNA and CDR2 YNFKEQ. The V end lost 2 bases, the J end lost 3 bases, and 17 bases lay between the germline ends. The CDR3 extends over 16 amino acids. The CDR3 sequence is CASSQNYASAIYEQYF. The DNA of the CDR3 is TGTGCCAGCAGCCAAAATTACGCAAGCGCGATCTACGAGCAGTACTTC.

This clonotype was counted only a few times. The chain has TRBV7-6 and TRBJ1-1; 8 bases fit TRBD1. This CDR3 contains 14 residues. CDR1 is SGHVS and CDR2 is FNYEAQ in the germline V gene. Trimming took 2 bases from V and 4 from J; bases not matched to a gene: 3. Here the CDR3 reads CASSLYGQGTEAFF. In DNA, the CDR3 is TGTGCCAGCAGCTTATACGGACAGGGCACTGAAGCTTTCTTT.

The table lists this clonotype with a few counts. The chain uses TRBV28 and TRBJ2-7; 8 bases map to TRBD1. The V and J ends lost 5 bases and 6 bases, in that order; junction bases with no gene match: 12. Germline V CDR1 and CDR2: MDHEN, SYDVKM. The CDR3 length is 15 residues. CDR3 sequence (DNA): TGTGCCAGCAGTACGCCCGGGACAGGTTTAGGCGAGCAGTACTTC. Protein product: CASSTPGTGLGEQYF.

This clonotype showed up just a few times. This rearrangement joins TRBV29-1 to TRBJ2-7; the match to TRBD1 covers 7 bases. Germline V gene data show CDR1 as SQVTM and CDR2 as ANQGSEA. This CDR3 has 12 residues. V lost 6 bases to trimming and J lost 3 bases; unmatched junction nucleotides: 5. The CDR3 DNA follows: TGCAGCGTACAGGGGACCCACTACGAGCAGTACTTC. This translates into CSVQGTHYEQYF.

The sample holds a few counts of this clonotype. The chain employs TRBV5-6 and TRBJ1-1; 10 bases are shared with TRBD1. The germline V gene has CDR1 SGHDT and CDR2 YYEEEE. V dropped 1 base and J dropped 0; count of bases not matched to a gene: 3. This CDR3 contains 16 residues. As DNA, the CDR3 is TGTGCCAGCAGCTTGCCGGGACAGGGGATGAACACTGAAGCTTTCTTT. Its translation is CASSLPGQGMNTEAFF.

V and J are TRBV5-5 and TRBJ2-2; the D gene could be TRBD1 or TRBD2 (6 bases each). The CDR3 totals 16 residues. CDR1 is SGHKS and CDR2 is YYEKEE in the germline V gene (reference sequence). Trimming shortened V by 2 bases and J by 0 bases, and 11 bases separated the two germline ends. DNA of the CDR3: TGTGCCAGCAGCTTCGGGGGCCTCGCGAACACCGGGGAGCTGTTTTTT. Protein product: CASSFGGLANTGELFF.

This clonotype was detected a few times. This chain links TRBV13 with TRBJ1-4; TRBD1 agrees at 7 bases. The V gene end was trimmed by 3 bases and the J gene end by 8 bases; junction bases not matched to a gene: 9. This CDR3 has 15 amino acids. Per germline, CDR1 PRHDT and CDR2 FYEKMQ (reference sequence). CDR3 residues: CASSLNRGLAEKLFF. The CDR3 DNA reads TGTGCCAGCAGCTTGAACAGGGGATTAGCAGAAAAACTGTTTTTT.

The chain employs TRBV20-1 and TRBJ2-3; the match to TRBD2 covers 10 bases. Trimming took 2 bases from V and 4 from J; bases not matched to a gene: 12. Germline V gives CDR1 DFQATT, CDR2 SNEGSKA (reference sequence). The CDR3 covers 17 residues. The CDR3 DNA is TGCAGTGCTAGAAGACGTGATAGCGGGGGGCAGGCAGATACGCAGTATTTT. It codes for CSARRRDSGGQADTQYF.

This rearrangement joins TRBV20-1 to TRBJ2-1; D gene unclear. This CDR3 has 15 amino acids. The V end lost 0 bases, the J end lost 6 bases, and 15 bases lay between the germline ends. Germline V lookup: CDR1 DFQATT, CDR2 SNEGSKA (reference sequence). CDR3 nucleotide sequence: TGCAGTGCTAGAGACTTTACCCTCGGCCCCAATGAGCAGTTCTTC. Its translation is CSARDFTLGPNEQFF.

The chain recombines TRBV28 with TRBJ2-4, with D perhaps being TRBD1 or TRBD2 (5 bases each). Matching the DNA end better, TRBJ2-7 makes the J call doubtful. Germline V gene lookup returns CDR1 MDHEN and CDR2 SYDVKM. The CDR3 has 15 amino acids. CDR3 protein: CASSGDTGAPYEQYF. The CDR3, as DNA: TGTGCCAGCAGTGGGGATACCGGGGCACCCTACGAGCAGTACTTC.

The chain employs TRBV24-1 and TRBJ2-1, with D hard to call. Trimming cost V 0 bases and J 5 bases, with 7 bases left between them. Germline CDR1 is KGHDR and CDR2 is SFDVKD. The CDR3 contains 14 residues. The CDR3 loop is CATSDLIQDNEQFF. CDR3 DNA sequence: TGTGCCACCAGTGATTTGATCCAGGACAATGAGCAGTTCTTC.

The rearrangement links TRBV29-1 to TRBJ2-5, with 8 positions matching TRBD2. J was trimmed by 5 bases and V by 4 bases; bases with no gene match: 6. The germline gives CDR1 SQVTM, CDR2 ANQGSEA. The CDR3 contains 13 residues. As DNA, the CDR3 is TGCAGCGTTGTCGGGGGGGCGCGGGAGACCCAGTACTTC. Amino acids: CSVVGGARETQYF.

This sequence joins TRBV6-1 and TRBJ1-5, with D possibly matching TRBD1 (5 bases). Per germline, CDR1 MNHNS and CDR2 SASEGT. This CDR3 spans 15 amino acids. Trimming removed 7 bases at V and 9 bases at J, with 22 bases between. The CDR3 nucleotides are TGTGCCAGCACCGGGGGTGGGGCGGCCTTATGGCCCCAGCATTTT. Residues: CASTGGGAALWPQHF.

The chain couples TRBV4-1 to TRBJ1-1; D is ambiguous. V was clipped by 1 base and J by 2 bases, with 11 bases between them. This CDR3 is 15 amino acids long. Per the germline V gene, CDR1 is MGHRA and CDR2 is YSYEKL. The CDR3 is CASSQVPPGNTEAFF. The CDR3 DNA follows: TGCGCCAGCAGCCAAGTCCCCCCGGGTAACACTGAAGCTTTCTTT.

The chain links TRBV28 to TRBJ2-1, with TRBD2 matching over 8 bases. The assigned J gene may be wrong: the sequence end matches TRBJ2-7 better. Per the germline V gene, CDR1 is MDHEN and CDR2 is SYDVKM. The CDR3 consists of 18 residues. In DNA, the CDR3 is TGTGCCAGCAGTTTGTACAAGGGAATAGCGGGATCGTACAATGAGCAGTACTTC. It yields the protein CASSLYKGIAGSYNEQYF.

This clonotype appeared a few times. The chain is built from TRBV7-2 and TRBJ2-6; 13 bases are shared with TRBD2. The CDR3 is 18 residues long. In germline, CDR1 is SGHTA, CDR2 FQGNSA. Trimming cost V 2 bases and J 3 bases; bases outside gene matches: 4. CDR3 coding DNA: TGTGCCAGCAGCTTAAGGACTAGCGGGGGAGGTGGGGCCAACGTCCTGACTTTC. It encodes CASSLRTSGGGGANVLTF.

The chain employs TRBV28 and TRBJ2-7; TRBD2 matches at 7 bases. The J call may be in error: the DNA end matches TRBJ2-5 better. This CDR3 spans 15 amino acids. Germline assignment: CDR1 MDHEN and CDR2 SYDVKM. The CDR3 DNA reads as TGTGCCAGCAGTTTAACCAGCGGGGCGGGGGAGACCCAGTACTTC. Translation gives CASSLTSGAGETQYF.

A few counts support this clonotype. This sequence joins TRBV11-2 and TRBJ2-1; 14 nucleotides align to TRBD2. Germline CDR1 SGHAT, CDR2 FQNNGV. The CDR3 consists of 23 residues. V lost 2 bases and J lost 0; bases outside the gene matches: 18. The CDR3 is CASSLRTTVAWTSGRSSYNEQFF. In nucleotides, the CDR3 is TGTGCCAGCAGCTTAAGAACGACAGTTGCATGGACTAGCGGGAGGAGCTCCTACAATGAGCAGTTCTTC.

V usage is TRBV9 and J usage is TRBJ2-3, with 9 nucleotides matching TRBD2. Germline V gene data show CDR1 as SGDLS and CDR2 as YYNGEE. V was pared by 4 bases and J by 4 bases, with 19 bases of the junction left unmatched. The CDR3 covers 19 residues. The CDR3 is CASSPAPGTSSLAADTQYF. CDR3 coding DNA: TGTGCCAGCAGCCCCGCCCCCGGGACTAGCTCCTTAGCGGCAGATACGCAGTATTTT.

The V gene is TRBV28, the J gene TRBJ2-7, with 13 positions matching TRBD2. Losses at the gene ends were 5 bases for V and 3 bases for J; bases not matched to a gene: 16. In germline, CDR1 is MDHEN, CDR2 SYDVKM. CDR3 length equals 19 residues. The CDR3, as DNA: TGTGCCAGCAGTCCCTCACTAGCGGGAGGGTATTTTCGGAACTACGAGCAGTACTTC. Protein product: CASSPSLAGGYFRNYEQYF.

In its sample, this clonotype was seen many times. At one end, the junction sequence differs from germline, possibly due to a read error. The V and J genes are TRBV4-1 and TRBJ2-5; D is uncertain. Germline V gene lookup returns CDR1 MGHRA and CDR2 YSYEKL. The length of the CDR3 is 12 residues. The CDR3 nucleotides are TGTGCCAGCAGCCAACCCCAAGAGACCCAGTACTTC. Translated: CASSQPQETQYF.

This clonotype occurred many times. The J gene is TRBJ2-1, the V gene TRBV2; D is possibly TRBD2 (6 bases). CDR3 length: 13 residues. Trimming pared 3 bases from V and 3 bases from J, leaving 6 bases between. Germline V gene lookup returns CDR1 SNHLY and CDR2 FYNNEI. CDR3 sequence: CASSDGSYNEQFF. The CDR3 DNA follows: TGTGCCAGCAGTGACGGGAGCTACAATGAGCAGTTCTTC.

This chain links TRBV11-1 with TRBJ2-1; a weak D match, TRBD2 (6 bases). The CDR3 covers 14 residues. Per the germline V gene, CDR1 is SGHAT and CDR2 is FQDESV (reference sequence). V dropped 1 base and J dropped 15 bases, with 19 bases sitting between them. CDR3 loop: CASSLGGGAPDRFF. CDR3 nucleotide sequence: TGTGCCAGCAGCTTAGGTGGAGGGGCCCCGGATCGGTTCTTC.

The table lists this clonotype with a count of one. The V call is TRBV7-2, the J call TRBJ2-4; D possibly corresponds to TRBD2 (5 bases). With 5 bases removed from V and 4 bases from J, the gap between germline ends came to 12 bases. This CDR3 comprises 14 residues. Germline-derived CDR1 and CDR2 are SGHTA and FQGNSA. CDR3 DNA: TGTGCCAGCAGCCCCCGGAGAGGGAAAAACATTCAGTACTTC. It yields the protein CASSPRRGKNIQYF.